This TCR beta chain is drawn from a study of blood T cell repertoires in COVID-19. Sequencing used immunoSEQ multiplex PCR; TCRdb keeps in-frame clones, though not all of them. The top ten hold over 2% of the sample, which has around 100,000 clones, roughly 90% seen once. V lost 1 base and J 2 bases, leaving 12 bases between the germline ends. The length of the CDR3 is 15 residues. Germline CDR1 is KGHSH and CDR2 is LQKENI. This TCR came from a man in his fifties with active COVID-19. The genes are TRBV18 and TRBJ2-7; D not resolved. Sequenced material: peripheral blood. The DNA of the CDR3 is TGTGCCAGCTCACCACTGCCAGTAAATCCCTACGAGCAGTACTTC. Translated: CASSPLPVNPYEQYF.